The 29 T cell receptor beta chains below all came from one sample that was sequenced in a study of OX40 agonist ivuxolimab in advanced cancers. TCRdb keeps only in-frame clones here, not all; method: immunoSEQ multiplex PCR. The data contain tens of thousands of clones, 88% of them singletons. Specimen: CD4+ or CD8+ T cells sorted from blood, collected in a trial of the OX40 agonist ivuxolimab. The receptors derive from an adult with an advanced solid tumor such as melanoma, head and neck, liver or kidney cancer.

The chain has TRBV6-6 and TRBJ1-1; possible D gene TRBD1, 5 bases. Trimming stripped 4 bases from V and 1 base from J, with 16 bases between. Germline CDR1 and CDR2: MNHNY and SVGAGI (reference sequence). The CDR3 totals 16 residues. The CDR3 is CASSWGPGPTNTEAFF. The CDR3, as DNA: TGTGCCAGCAGTTGGGGACCGGGACCCACGAACACTGAAGCTTTCTTT.

The chain links TRBV6-1 to TRBJ1-1; tentatively, D is TRBD1 (5 bases). Germline values: CDR1 MNHNS, CDR2 SASEGT. CDR3 length: 18 residues. V was clipped by 1 base and J by 1 base, with 19 bases between them. The CDR3 nucleotides read TGTGCCAGCAGTGAAGGTACCCGGGGGAAAGGTCGGAACACTGAAGCTTTCTTT. Amino acid sequence: CASSEGTRGKGRNTEAFF.

V gene TRBV7-8 combines with J gene TRBJ1-1; 8 bases fit TRBD1. This CDR3 contains 16 residues. Germline V gene sequence: CDR1 SGHVS, CDR2 FQNEAQ. V was pared by 1 base and J by 4 bases, with 8 bases of the junction left unmatched. Here the CDR3 reads CASSLEQGARVTEAFF. The CDR3 bases are TGTGCCAGCAGCTTAGAGCAGGGGGCGCGAGTCACTGAAGCTTTCTTT.

The rearrangement joins TRBV7-2 to TRBJ2-2; D might be TRBD1 (6 bases). Germline-derived CDR1 and CDR2 are SGHTA and FQGNSA. The CDR3 is made up of 15 amino acids. V was clipped by 4 bases and J by 7 bases, with 16 bases between them. The CDR3 nucleotides read TGTGCCAGCAGCTCCGTTACAGGGATAGGCGGGGAGCTGTTTTTT. Amino acid sequence: CASSSVTGIGGELFF.

The chain is built from TRBV6-1 and TRBJ2-5, with TRBD2 matching over 13 bases. CDR3 length: 16 residues. CDR1 is MNHNS, CDR2 SASEGT, per germline. Trimming cost V 3 bases and J 5 bases; bases outside gene matches: 6. The CDR3 reads CASSEPGLAGRETQYF. CDR3 DNA sequence: TGTGCCAGCAGTGAGCCGGGACTAGCGGGACGGGAGACCCAGTACTTC.

The gene calls are TRBV6-1 and TRBJ1-5; TRBD1 matches at 9 bases. Trimming at V came to 4 bases and at J to 2 bases, leaving 9 bases not matched to a gene. The CDR3 extends over 17 amino acids. Germline V gives CDR1 MNHNS, CDR2 SASEGT. In DNA, the CDR3 is TGTGCCAGCAGTGTAGGGACAGGGAGTACGGGCAATCAGCCCCAGCATTTT. Its translation: CASSVGTGSTGNQPQHF.

The chain couples TRBV7-3 to TRBJ2-3; no clear D gene. The V and J ends lost 4 bases and 4 bases respectively, with 9 bases between them. The CDR3 covers 13 residues. Per germline, CDR1 SGHTA and CDR2 FQGTGA. CDR3 DNA sequence: TGTGCCAGCAGCTACCGAAATTCAGATACGCAGTATTTT. It translates to CASSYRNSDTQYF.

The chain couples TRBV6-6 to TRBJ1-6; TRBD1 aligns across 9 bases. This CDR3 is built from 14 residues. J lost 9 bases, V lost 2 bases, and 2 bases had no gene match. The germline CDR1 and CDR2 sequences are MNHNY and SVGAGI (reference sequence). CDR3 protein: CASSYGQGPSPLHF. The CDR3 coding sequence is TGTGCCAGCAGTTACGGACAGGGGCCTTCACCCCTCCACTTT.

The genes are TRBV19 and TRBJ1-5; the D gene is possibly TRBD1 (6 bases). V lost 7 bases and J lost 0, with 13 bases in between. Germline CDR1 is LNHDA and CDR2 is SQIVND (reference sequence). The CDR3 runs to 15 residues. DNA for the CDR3: TGTGCCAGTAACCTAGGGGGGTATAGCAATCAGCCCCAGCATTTT. Its protein product is CASNLGGYSNQPQHF.

V gene TRBV5-1 combines with J gene TRBJ2-3, with D unresolved. Germline values: CDR1 SGHRS, CDR2 YFSETQ. The CDR3 consists of 15 residues. V shed 6 bases and J shed 1 base, with 15 bases lying between them. CDR3 in amino acids: CASIIAPDRTDTQYF. DNA for the CDR3: TGCGCCAGCATAATCGCCCCGGACCGCACAGATACGCAGTATTTT.

This rearrangement joins TRBV5-6 to TRBJ1-3; D is unclear. Germline V gene data show CDR1 as SGHDT and CDR2 as YYEEEE. V dropped 2 bases and J dropped 3 bases, with 12 bases sitting between them. The CDR3 contains 15 residues. CDR3 bases: TGTGCCAGCAGCTTTAGCACAGTACTTGGAAACACCATATATTTT. Its translation is CASSFSTVLGNTIYF.

The chain links TRBV11-3 to TRBJ2-7; D possibly corresponds to TRBD1 (6 bases). V shed 5 bases and J shed 7 bases, with 15 bases lying between them. CDR3 length: 13 amino acids. Germline assignment: CDR1 SGHNT and CDR2 YENEEA. The CDR3 DNA reads TGTGCCAGCAGCCTCAACAGGGCCCAGGAGCAGTACTTC. This translates into CASSLNRAQEQYF. The variable domain in full, with the rest retrieved from reference TRBV11-3 and TRBJ2-7, is EAGVVQSPRYKIIEKKQPVAFWCNPISGHNTLYWYLQNLGQGPELLIRYENEEAVDDSQLPKDRFSAERLKGVDSTLKIQPAELGDSAVYLCASSLNRAQEQYFGPGTRLTVT.

This chain links TRBV28 with TRBJ1-3; D is uncertain. CDR1 MDHEN and CDR2 SYDVKM come from the germline V gene. The CDR3 covers 14 residues. The V and J ends lost 6 bases and 2 bases respectively, with 11 bases between them. The CDR3 reads CASRGSATGNTIYF. The CDR3 DNA is TGTGCCAGCAGGGGTTCGGCCACTGGAAACACCATATATTTT.

This clone was seen a single time. The chain combines TRBV4-3 with TRBJ2-3; D is unresolved. Germline lookup yields CDR1 LGHNA and CDR2 YSLEER. The CDR3 is 14 amino acids. Trimming left V 4 bases short and J 4 bases short, with 12 bases between. In nucleotides, the CDR3 is TGCGCCAGCAGCCTTCAGTCCACCCCAGATACGCAGTATTTT. It translates to CASSLQSTPDTQYF.

In nucleotides, the CDR3 is TGTGCCAGCAGTCTACTTGGCACAGATACGCAGTATTTT. This sequence encodes CASSLLGTDTQYF. This chain uses TRBV27 with TRBJ2-3, with unresolved D. V lost 5 bases and J 1 base, leaving 7 bases between the germline ends. The CDR3 loop spans 13 amino acids. Looked up from germline, CDR1 is MNHEY and CDR2 is SMNVEV (reference sequence).

The chain employs TRBV9 and TRBJ2-7, with 7 bases fitting TRBD2. The CDR3 length is 14 residues. With 0 bases clipped from V and 5 bases from J, the junction kept 5 bases outside the gene matches. Germline V gives CDR1 SGDLS, CDR2 YYNGEE. CDR3 bases: TGTGCCAGCAGCGTAGCTTACCGGGGGGACGAGCAGTACTTC. It yields the protein CASSVAYRGDEQYF.

The chain has TRBV11-3 and TRBJ2-1, with 10 bases that match TRBD1. This CDR3 has 15 residues. Germline CDR1 reads SGHNT; CDR2 reads YENEEA. Unmatched junction bases numbered 7, after V lost 5 bases and J lost 6 bases. CDR3 amino acids: CASSTGDRGGNEQFF. As DNA, the CDR3 is TGTGCCAGCAGCACAGGGGACAGGGGTGGCAATGAGCAGTTCTTC.

The chain joins TRBV13 to TRBJ2-7; D is unresolved. The CDR3 is 15 amino acids. V shed 1 base and J shed 6 bases, with 16 bases lying between them. Germline V CDR1 and CDR2: PRHDT, FYEKMQ (reference sequence). The CDR3 sequence: CASSLVLLGSGEQYF. For the CDR3, the DNA is TGTGCCAGCAGCTTAGTTCTTCTTGGGTCGGGCGAGCAGTACTTC. The whole variable domain, filled in from reference TRBV13 and TRBJ2-7, reads AAGVIQSPRHLIKEKRETATLKCYPIPRHDTVYWYQQGPGQDPQFLISFYEKMQSDKGSIPDRFSAQQFSDYHSELNMSSLELGDSALYFCASSLVLLGSGEQYFGPGTRLTVT.

The V and J genes are TRBV10-1 and TRBJ1-6; D gene uncertain. Germline CDR1 reads WNHNN; CDR2 reads SYGVQD (reference sequence). The CDR3 covers 13 residues. With 6 bases removed from V and 7 bases from J, the gap between germline ends came to 10 bases. The CDR3 reads CASSPSQNSPLHF. The CDR3 DNA is TGCGCCAGCAGCCCCTCTCAGAATTCACCCCTCCACTTT.

This chain connects TRBV30 to TRBJ1-2, with D perhaps matching TRBD1 (5 bases). The CDR3 is 13 residues long. Germline loops: CDR1 GTSNPN, CDR2 SVGIG (reference sequence). Trimming stripped 0 bases from V and 8 bases from J, with 13 bases between. CDR3 DNA: TGTGCCTGGAGTGTAGTAGGGGTAAGGGGCTACACCTTC. Its protein is CAWSVVGVRGYTF.

The rearrangement joins TRBV6-5 to TRBJ1-6; the D gene is possibly TRBD1 (6 bases). In germline, CDR1 is MNHEY, CDR2 SVGAGI. This CDR3 is built from 14 residues. Trimming took 6 bases from V and 7 from J, leaving 13 bases between them. CDR3 in amino acids: CASSPQGGNSPLHF. The DNA of the CDR3 is TGTGCCAGCAGCCCCCAAGGGGGGAATTCACCCCTCCACTTT.

The chain recombines TRBV7-9 with TRBJ2-3; 13 nucleotides align to TRBD2. Germline CDR1 reads SEHNR; CDR2 reads FQNEAQ (reference sequence). The CDR3 totals 15 residues. V lost 5 bases to trimming and J lost 5 bases; unmatched junction nucleotides: 4. The DNA for the CDR3 is TGTGCCAGCAGCGGGACTAGCGGGATTGGAGATACGCAGTATTTT. It codes for CASSGTSGIGDTQYF.

The gene calls are TRBV14 and TRBJ1-6; 9 positions match TRBD1. This CDR3 is 16 amino acids long. Germline V gene lookup returns CDR1 SGHDN and CDR2 FVKESK. V was pared by 0 bases and J by 10 bases, with 7 bases of the junction left unmatched. Here the CDR3 reads CASSQDPGTGISPLHF. The CDR3 bases are TGTGCCAGCAGCCAAGATCCTGGGACAGGGATCTCACCCCTCCACTTT.

CDR3 protein: CASSEWGALGEQFF. The CDR3 region has the DNA TGTGCCAGCAGTGAATGGGGGGCCCTAGGTGAGCAGTTCTTC. The J gene is TRBJ2-1, the V gene TRBV25-1, with D perhaps being TRBD1 or TRBD2 (6 bases each). Germline lookup yields CDR1 MGHDK and CDR2 SYGVNS. The germline V and J ends were trimmed by 1 base and 9 bases, with 13 bases remaining between them. The CDR3 is 14 residues long.

V and J are TRBV27 and TRBJ2-3; 8 bases align to TRBD2. With V trimmed by 3 bases and J by 4 bases, 6 bases remained unmatched. Germline CDR1 and CDR2: MNHEY and SMNVEV (reference sequence). The CDR3 sequence is 15 residues long. Written as DNA, the CDR3 is TGTGCCAGCAGTTTGCCCGGACTAGCCCCAGATACGCAGTATTTT. This sequence encodes CASSLPGLAPDTQYF.

This chain uses TRBV4-1 with TRBJ2-6; D is unresolved. The CDR3 is made up of 16 amino acids. Germline V gives CDR1 MGHRA, CDR2 YSYEKL. V was clipped by 1 base and J by 3 bases, with 10 bases between them. The CDR3 here is CASSQGDQFGANVLTF. The DNA of the CDR3 is TGCGCCAGCAGCCAAGGGGATCAGTTTGGGGCCAACGTCCTGACTTTC.

For the CDR3, the DNA is TGTGCCAGTAGTATGGTTGTAGGGGACGAGCAGTACTTC. This sequence encodes CASSMVVGDEQYF. The V gene is TRBV19, the J gene TRBJ2-5, with a possible D match to TRBD1 (5 bases). The end of the DNA fits TRBJ2-7 better, so the J call may be wrong. The CDR3 is made up of 13 amino acids. Germline loops: CDR1 LNHDA, CDR2 SQIVND (reference sequence).

This clone was counted between two and nine times. The chain employs TRBV7-9 and TRBJ1-6; D not resolved. Trimming took 6 bases from V and 7 from J, leaving 13 bases between them. This CDR3 region has 14 residues. Germline CDR1 SEHNR, CDR2 FQNEAQ (reference sequence). The CDR3 loop reads CASSQPGGNSPLHF. The CDR3 DNA reads TGTGCCAGCAGTCAGCCGGGTGGCAATTCACCCCTCCACTTT.

This chain joins TRBV11-3 and TRBJ1-4; no clear D gene. V dropped 5 bases and J dropped 3 bases, with 13 bases sitting between them. Germline lookup yields CDR1 SGHNT and CDR2 YENEEA. This CDR3 region has 15 residues. The CDR3 region has the DNA TGTGCCAGCAGCCTCGGAGCAGCTCCTAATGAAAAACTGTTTTTT. Its translation: CASSLGAAPNEKLFF.